A single sample is the source of the 7 T cell receptor beta chains below, sequenced in a study of blood T cell repertoires in COVID-19. Libraries were prepared by immunoSEQ multiplex PCR; TCRdb keeps only in-frame clonotypes and omits some of them. The sample records about 310,000 clones, 85% to 90% being singletons. Sequencing used peripheral blood. The receptors stem from a man between 70 and 80 years old with acute or convalescent COVID-19.

The chain couples TRBV10-3 to TRBJ2-3, with TRBD2 as a possible D gene (7 bases). There are 18 residues in the CDR3. Per germline, CDR1 ENHRY and CDR2 SYGVKD. Trimming took off 5 bases at V and 3 bases at J, with 24 bases between the two ends. CDR3: CAISPKGGGPAWTDTQYF. The CDR3 DNA is TGTGCCATCAGTCCTAAGGGGGGAGGGCCGGCCTGGACAGATACGCAGTATTTT.

The chain is built from TRBV4-3 and TRBJ2-7; 7 bases fit TRBD2. CDR3 size: 17 residues. The J segment lost 5 bases and the V segment lost 0 bases, leaving 13 bases of the junction unmatched. CDR1 is LGHNA and CDR2 is YSLEER in the germline V gene. The DNA for the CDR3 is TGCGCCAGCAGCCAAGATCCCCGGGGAGGGGTTTTCAACGAGCAGTACTTC. Residues: CASSQDPRGGVFNEQYF.

This clone was detected only once. This chain joins TRBV24-1 and TRBJ1-4; D is ambiguous. Trimming pared 2 bases from V and 8 bases from J, leaving 14 bases between. The germline V gene encodes CDR1 KGHDR and CDR2 SFDVKD. The CDR3 runs 15 residues. DNA of the CDR3: TGTGCCACCAGTGATTCCGGGGATGTCCGGGAAAAACTGTTTTTT. This codes for CATSDSGDVREKLFF.

The chain joins TRBV4-2 to TRBJ1-4; no clear D gene. The CDR3 spans 14 residues. CDR1 and CDR2 from the germline V gene are LGHNA and YNFKEQ. Between the trimmed V and J ends, which lost 1 base and 3 bases, there was a span of 6 bases. CDR3 region: CASSQGTANEKLFF. The CDR3 bases are TGTGCCAGCAGCCAAGGTACAGCTAATGAAAAACTGTTTTTT.

The genes are TRBV28 and TRBJ1-4; possible D gene TRBD1, 6 bases. Germline values: CDR1 MDHEN, CDR2 SYDVKM. V lost 5 bases and J lost 0, with 16 bases in between. This CDR3 has 17 residues. The DNA for the CDR3 is TGTGCCAGCAGTCGTCCGGGACAAGGTGCAACTAATGAAAAACTGTTTTTT. This gives the protein CASSRPGQGATNEKLFF.

The gene calls are TRBV12-3 or TRBV12-4 and TRBJ1-4; TRBD1 is a possible D gene (5 bases). V shed 2 bases and J shed 7 bases, with 8 bases lying between them. CDR3 length equals 13 residues. The CDR3 nucleotides are TGTGCCAGCAGTTTACAGGGAGGTGAAAAACTGTTTTTT. As protein: CASSLQGGEKLFF.

CDR3: CASSPHRGQNEQYF. The CDR3 DNA follows: TGTGCCAGCAGCCCCCACAGGGGGCAAAACGAGCAGTACTTC. The chain is built from TRBV9 and TRBJ2-7; 9 positions match TRBD1. CDR1 and CDR2 from the germline V gene are SGDLS and YYNGEE. This CDR3 comprises 14 residues. J lost 5 bases, V lost 4 bases, and 7 bases had no gene match.